These 12 T cell receptor beta chains share one sample of origin, sequenced in a study of Tregs in tolerant kidney transplant recipients. Sequencing was performed with immunoSEQ multiplex PCR; in TCRdb, only in-frame clones are kept and a portion is missing. The sample lists roughly 250,000 clones; approximately 83% were seen once. The sequenced material came from CD4+ T cells from blood. The receptors derive from a human donor in good health.

The CDR3 sequence is CASSTYRRLDRTYEQYF. CDR3 DNA sequence: TGTGCCAGCAGCACCTATAGAAGATTGGACCGGACCTACGAGCAGTACTTC. The J gene is TRBJ2-7, the V gene TRBV11-2; D remains ambiguous. The V end lost 5 bases, the J end lost 2 bases, and 22 bases lay between the germline ends. This CDR3 region has 17 residues. Germline V CDR1 and CDR2: SGHAT, FQNNGV.

This sequence joins TRBV7-9 and TRBJ2-7, with 14 bases fitting TRBD2. After removal of 5 bases from V and 5 bases from J, the junction contained 14 bases not matched to a gene. CDR1 and CDR2 (germline): SEHNR, FQNEAQ (reference sequence). The CDR3 sequence is 18 residues long. DNA of the CDR3: TGTGCCAGCAGCCAAGGACTAGCGGGGGGCCCTTTGGGGAACGAGCAGTACTTC. It translates to CASSQGLAGGPLGNEQYF. The full variable domain, with the rest looked up from reference TRBV7-9 and TRBJ2-7, is DTGVSQNPRHKITKRGQNVTFRCDPISEHNRLYWYRQTLGQGPEFLTYFQNEAQLEKSRLLSDRFSAERPKGSFSTLEIQRTEQGDSAMYLCASSQGLAGGPLGNEQYFGPGTRLTVT.

V gene TRBV5-1 combines with J gene TRBJ2-2; D may be TRBD2 (6 bases). CDR3 size: 15 residues. Trimming cost V 4 bases and J 7 bases, with 17 bases left between them. The germline CDR1 and CDR2 sequences are SGHRS and YFSETQ. For the CDR3, the DNA is TGCGCCAGCAGCCCCACCATCGGCGGGGTCGGGGAGCTGTTTTTT. This encodes CASSPTIGGVGELFF.

This chain joins TRBV2 and TRBJ2-3; D not resolved. Germline loops: CDR1 SNHLY, CDR2 FYNNEI. V dropped 6 bases and J dropped 2 bases, with 3 bases sitting between them. This CDR3 comprises 11 residues. Here the CDR3 DNA reads TGTGCCAGCAGATTCACAGATACGCAGTATTTT. It is translated as CASRFTDTQYF. Full variable domain (remainder filled in from reference TRBV2 and TRBJ2-3): EPEVTQTPSHQVTQMGQEVILRCVPISNHLYFYWYRQILGQKVEFLVSFYNNEISEKSEIFDDQFSVERPDGSNFTLKIRSTKLEDSAMYFCASRFTDTQYFGPGTRLTVL.

This clone was seen just once. The V and J genes are TRBV5-1 and TRBJ1-6, with 8 positions matching TRBD1. CDR1 SGHRS and CDR2 YFSETQ come from the germline V gene. The CDR3 is 14 amino acids. V trimming: 5 bases; J trimming: 6 bases; junction bases outside the gene matches: 4. DNA of the CDR3: TGCGCCAGCAGTCAGGGACAGGTTAATTCACCCCTCCACTTT. Its translation: CASSQGQVNSPLHF.

The chain couples TRBV6-6 to TRBJ1-5; D uncertain. The germline gives CDR1 MNHNY, CDR2 SVGAGI (reference sequence). The CDR3 runs to 12 residues. V lost 4 bases and J 3 bases, leaving 4 bases between the germline ends. CDR3 DNA sequence: TGTGCCAGCAGTTTAGTCAATCAGCCCCAGCATTTT. It encodes CASSLVNQPQHF.

In DNA form, the CDR3 reads TGTGCCAGCTCACCCAGGGCGGTGCTAGACTATGGCTACACCTTC. Translating it yields CASSPRAVLDYGYTF. The chain employs TRBV18 and TRBJ1-2; possible D gene TRBD1, 5 bases. Trimming removed 3 bases at V and 3 bases at J, with 14 bases between. The CDR3 covers 15 residues. CDR1 and CDR2 from the germline V gene are KGHSH and LQKENI.

The genes are TRBV6-5 and TRBJ1-2, with 12 bases lining up with TRBD1. With V trimmed by 6 bases and J by 7 bases, 6 bases remained unmatched. The CDR3 is 14 amino acids. Germline V gene data show CDR1 as MNHEY and CDR2 as SVGAGI. This CDR3 reads CASSPGQGAVGYTF. The CDR3, as DNA: TGTGCCAGCAGCCCGGGACAGGGGGCAGTTGGCTACACCTTC.

V usage is TRBV18 and J usage is TRBJ2-5; D is uncertain. The J call may be incorrect, as the DNA end agrees better with TRBJ2-7. Germline loops: CDR1 KGHSH, CDR2 LQKENI. CDR3 length: 12 residues. The CDR3 DNA is TGTGCCAGCTCACCACGGCTCACCGAGCAGTACTTC. Translation: CASSPRLTEQYF.

The chain employs TRBV7-9 and TRBJ2-1, with a possible D match to TRBD2 (5 bases). Germline lookup yields CDR1 SEHNR and CDR2 FQNEAQ (reference sequence). This CDR3 has 17 amino acids. V was clipped by 1 base and J by 7 bases, with 20 bases between them. In DNA, the CDR3 is TGTGCCAGCAGCTTAGGGGGTAGTGGAGCGGCCCTTAATGAGCAGTTCTTC. Translated, it gives CASSLGGSGAALNEQFF. Full variable domain (rest looked up from reference TRBV7-9 and TRBJ2-1): DTGVSQNPRHKITKRGQNVTFRCDPISEHNRLYWYRQTLGQGPEFLTYFQNEAQLEKSRLLSDRFSAERPKGSFSTLEIQRTEQGDSAMYLCASSLGGSGAALNEQFFGPGTRLTVL.

CDR3 residues: CASSLGLPNEKLFF. In nucleotides, the CDR3 is TGCGCCAGCAGCTTGGGTTTGCCTAATGAAAAACTGTTTTTT. The chain recombines TRBV5-1 with TRBJ1-4, with D unclear. Germline values: CDR1 SGHRS, CDR2 YFSETQ. The CDR3 consists of 14 residues. V gave up 0 bases and J gave up 3 bases, with 6 bases separating them.

The rearrangement joins TRBV5-8 to TRBJ2-3, with D hard to call. V lost 1 base to trimming and J lost 0 bases, with 9 bases between them. The CDR3 has 15 residues. Germline values: CDR1 SGHTS, CDR2 YDEGEE. This chain's CDR3 is CASSLLQRSTDTQYF. The CDR3 DNA follows: TGTGCCAGCAGCTTGCTCCAGCGAAGCACAGATACGCAGTATTTT.